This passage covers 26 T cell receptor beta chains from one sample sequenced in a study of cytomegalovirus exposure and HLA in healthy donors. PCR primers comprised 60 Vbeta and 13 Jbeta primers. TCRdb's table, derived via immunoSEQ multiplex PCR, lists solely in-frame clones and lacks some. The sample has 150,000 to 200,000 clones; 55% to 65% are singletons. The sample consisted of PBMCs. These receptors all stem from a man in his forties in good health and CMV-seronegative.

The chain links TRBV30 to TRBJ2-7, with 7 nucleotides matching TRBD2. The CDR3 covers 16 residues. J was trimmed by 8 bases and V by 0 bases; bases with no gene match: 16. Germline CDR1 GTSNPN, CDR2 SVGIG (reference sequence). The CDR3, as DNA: TGTGCCTGGAGTGTAATCGCGGGGAGGGAAGTGGGGAAGCAGTACTTC. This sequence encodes CAWSVIAGREVGKQYF.

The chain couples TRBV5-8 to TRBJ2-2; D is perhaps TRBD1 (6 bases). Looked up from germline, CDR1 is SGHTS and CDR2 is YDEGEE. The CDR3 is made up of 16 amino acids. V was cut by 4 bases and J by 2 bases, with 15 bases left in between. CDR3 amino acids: CASSHHVGANTGELFF. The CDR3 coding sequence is TGTGCCAGCAGCCATCACGTGGGGGCCAACACCGGGGAGCTGTTTTTT.

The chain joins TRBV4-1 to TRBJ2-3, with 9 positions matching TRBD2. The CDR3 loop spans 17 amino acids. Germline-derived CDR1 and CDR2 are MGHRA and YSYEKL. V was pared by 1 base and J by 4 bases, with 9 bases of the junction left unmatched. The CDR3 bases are TGCGCCAGCAGCCAAGGCCCATCAGCGGGGGGATCAGATACGCAGTATTTT. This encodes CASSQGPSAGGSDTQYF.

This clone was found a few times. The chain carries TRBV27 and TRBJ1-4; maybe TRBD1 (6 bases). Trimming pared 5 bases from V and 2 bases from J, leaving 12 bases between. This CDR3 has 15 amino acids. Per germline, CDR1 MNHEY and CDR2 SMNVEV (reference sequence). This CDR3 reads CASSPSGATNEKLFF. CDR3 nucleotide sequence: TGTGCCAGCAGTCCCTCAGGGGCCACTAATGAAAAACTGTTTTTT.

The CDR3: CASSPTTSGGLYEQYF. In DNA, the CDR3 is TGTGCCAGCAGCCCGACGACTAGCGGGGGCCTTTACGAGCAGTACTTC. The rearrangement uses TRBV7-2 and TRBJ2-7; 12 positions agree with TRBD2. Germline trimming cut 5 bases from V and 4 bases from J; bases unmatched to any gene: 9. This CDR3 has 16 amino acids. Germline CDR1 and CDR2: SGHTA and FQGNSA.

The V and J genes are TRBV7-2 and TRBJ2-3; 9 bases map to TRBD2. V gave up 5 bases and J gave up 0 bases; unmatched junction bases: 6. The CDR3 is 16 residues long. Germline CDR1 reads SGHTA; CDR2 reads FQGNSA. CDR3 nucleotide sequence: TGTGCCAGCAGCCCCCGGCTAGCGGGAAGCACAGATACGCAGTATTTT. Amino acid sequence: CASSPRLAGSTDTQYF.

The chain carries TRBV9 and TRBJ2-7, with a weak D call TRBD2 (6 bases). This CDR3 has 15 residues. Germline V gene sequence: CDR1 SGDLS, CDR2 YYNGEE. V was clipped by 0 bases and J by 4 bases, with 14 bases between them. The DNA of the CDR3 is TGTGCCAGCAGCGTAGCTGTGGGAGGCCATTACGAGCAGTACTTC. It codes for CASSVAVGGHYEQYF.

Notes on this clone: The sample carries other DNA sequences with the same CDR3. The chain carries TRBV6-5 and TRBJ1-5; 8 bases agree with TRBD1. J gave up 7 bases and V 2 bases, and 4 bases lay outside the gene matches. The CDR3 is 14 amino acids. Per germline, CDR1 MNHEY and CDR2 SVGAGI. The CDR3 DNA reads TGTGCCAGCAGTTACGGACAGGGCAGCCAGCCCCAGCATTTT. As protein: CASSYGQGSQPQHF.

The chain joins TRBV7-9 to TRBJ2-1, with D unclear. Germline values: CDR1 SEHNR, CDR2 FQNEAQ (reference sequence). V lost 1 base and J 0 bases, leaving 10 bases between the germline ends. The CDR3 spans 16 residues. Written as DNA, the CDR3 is TGTGCCAGCAGCTTAGTTAGGCGAGGCTCCTACAATGAGCAGTTCTTC. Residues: CASSLVRRGSYNEQFF.

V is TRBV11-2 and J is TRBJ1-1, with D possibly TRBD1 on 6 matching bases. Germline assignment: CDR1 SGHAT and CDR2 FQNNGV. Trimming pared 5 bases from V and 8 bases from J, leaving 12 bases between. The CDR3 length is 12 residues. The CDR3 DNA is TGTGCCAGCAGCCCAACCGGGACAGAAGCTTTCTTT. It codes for CASSPTGTEAFF.

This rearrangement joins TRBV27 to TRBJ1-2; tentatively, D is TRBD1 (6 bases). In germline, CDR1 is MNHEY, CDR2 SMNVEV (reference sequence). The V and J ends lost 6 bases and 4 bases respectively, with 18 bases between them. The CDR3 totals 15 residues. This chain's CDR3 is CASREGAQGSYGYTF. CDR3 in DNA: TGTGCCAGCAGAGAGGGAGCTCAGGGGAGCTATGGCTACACCTTC.

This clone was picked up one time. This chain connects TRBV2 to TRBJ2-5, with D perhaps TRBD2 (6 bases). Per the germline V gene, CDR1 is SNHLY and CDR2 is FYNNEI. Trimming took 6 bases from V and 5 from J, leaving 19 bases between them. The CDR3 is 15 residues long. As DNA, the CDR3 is TGTGCCAGCAGGCCCCCGCGACTAGGATCCGAGACCCAGTACTTC. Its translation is CASRPPRLGSETQYF.

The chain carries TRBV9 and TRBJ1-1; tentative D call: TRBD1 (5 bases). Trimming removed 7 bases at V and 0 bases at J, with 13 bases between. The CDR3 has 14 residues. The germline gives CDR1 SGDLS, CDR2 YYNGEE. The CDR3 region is CASVRGGVNTEAFF. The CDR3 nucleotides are TGTGCCAGCGTCCGGGGGGGGGTGAACACTGAAGCTTTCTTT.

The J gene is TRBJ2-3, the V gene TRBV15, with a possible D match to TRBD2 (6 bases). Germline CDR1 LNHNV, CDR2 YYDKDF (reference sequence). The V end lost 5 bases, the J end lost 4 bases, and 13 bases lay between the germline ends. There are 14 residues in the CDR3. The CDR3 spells CATSPGGTPDTQYF. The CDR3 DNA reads TGTGCCACCAGCCCGGGCGGGACCCCAGATACGCAGTATTTT.

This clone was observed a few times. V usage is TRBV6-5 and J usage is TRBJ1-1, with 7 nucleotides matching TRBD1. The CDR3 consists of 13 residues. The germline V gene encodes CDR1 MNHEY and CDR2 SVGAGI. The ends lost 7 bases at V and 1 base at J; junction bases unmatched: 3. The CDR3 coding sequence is TGTGCCAGCACCCGGACAGGGAACACTGAAGCTTTCTTT. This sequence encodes CASTRTGNTEAFF.

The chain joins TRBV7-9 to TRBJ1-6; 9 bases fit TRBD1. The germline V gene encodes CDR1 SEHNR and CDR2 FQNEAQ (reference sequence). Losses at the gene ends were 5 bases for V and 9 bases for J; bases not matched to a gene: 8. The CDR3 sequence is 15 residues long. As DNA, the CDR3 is TGTGCCAGCAGCCCCTCCGGGACAGGGAGTTCACCCCTCCACTTT. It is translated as CASSPSGTGSSPLHF.

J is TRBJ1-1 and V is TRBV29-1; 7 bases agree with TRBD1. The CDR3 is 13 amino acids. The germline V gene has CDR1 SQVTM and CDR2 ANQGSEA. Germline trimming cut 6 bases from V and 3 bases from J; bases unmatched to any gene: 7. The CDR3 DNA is TGCAGCGTGAGGGGGCAGGCAGACACTGAAGCTTTCTTT. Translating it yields CSVRGQADTEAFF. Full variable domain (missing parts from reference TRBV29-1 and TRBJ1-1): SAVISQKPSRDICQRGTSLTIQCQVDSQVTMMFWYRQQPGQSLTLIATANQGSEATYESGFVIDKFPISRPNLTFSTLTVSNMSPEDSSIYLCSVRGQADTEAFFGQGTRLTVV.

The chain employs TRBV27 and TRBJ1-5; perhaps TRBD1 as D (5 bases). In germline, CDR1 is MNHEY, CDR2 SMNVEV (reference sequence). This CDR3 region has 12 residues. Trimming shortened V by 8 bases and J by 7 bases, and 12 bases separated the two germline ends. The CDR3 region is CASAGRGQPQHF. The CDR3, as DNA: TGTGCCAGCGCGGGGCGCGGGCAGCCCCAGCATTTT.

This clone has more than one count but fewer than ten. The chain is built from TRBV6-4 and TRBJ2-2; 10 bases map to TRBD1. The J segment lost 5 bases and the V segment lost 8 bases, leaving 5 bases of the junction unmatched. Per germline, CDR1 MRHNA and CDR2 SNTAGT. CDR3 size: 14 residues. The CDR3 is CASRDRGRTGELFF. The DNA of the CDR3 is TGTGCCAGCCGGGACAGGGGAAGGACCGGGGAGCTGTTTTTT.

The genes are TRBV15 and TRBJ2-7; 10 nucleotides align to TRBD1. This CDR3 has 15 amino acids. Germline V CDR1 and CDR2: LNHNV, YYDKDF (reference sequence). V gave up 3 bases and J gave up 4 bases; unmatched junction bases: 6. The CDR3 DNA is TGTGCCACCAGCAGCCGCGGACAGGGGGATTACGAGCAGTACTTC. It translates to CATSSRGQGDYEQYF.

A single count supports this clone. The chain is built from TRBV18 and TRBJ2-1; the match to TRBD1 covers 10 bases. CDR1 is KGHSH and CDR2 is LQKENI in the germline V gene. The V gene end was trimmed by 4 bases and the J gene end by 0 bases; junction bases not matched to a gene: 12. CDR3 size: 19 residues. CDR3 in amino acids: CASSLDRGLFTFSYNEQFF. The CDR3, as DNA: TGTGCCAGCTCACTAGACAGGGGGCTTTTCACATTCTCCTACAATGAGCAGTTCTTC.

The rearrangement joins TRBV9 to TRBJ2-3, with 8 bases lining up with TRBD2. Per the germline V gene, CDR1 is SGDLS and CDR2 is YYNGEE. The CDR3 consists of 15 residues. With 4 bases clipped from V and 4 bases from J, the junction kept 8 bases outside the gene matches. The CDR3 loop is CASSLGGRMADTQYF. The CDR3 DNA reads TGTGCCAGCAGCCTTGGCGGGAGGATGGCAGATACGCAGTATTTT.

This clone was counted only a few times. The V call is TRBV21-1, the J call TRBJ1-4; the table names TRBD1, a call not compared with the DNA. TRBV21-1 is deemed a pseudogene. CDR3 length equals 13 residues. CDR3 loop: CASSDRGCEKLFF. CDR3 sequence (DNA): TGTGCCAGCAGCGACAGGGGATGCGAAAAACTGTTTTTT.

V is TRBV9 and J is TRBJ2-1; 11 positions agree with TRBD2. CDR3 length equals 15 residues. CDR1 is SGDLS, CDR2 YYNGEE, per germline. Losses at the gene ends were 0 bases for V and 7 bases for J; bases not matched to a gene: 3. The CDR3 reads CASSVVGTSGNEQFF. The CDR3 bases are TGTGCCAGCAGCGTAGTTGGGACTAGCGGAAATGAGCAGTTCTTC.

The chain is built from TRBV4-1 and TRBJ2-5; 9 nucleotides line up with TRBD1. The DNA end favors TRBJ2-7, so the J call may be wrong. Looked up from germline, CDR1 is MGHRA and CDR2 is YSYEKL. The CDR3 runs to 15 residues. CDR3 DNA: TGCGCCAGCAGTAGCCCGGGACAGGGTATATACGAGCAGTACTTC. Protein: CASSSPGQGIYEQYF.

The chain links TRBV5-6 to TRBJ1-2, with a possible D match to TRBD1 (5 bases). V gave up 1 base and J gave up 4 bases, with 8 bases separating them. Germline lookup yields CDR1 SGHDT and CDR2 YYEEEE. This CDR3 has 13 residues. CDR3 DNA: TGTGCCAGCAGCTTGAGGGGAGGCTATGGCTACACCTTC. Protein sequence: CASSLRGGYGYTF.